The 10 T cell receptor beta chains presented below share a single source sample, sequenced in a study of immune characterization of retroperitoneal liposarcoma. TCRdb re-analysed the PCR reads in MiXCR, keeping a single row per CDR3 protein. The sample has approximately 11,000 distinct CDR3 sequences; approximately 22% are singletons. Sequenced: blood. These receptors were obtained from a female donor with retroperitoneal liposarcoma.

In DNA form, the CDR3 reads TGCGCCAGCAGCCAAGATGGGACCAGGGTGGACACCGGGGAGCTGTTTTTT. It specifies CASSQDGTRVDTGELFF. The V gene is TRBV4-1, the J gene TRBJ2-2; TRBD1 or TRBD2 may be the D gene (5 bases each). V shed 0 bases and J shed 3 bases, with 14 bases lying between them. The CDR3 consists of 17 residues. Germline loops: CDR1 MGHRA, CDR2 YSYEKL.

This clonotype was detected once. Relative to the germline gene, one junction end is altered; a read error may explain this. The CDR3 DNA follows: TGTGCCAGCAGCCCCGGGTGCACTTACAATGAGCAGTTC. Translation gives CASSPGCTYNEQF. This rearrangement joins TRBV5-4 to TRBJ2-1; D is uncertain. From germline, CDR1 is SGHNT and CDR2 YYREEE (reference sequence). The CDR3 covers 13 residues.

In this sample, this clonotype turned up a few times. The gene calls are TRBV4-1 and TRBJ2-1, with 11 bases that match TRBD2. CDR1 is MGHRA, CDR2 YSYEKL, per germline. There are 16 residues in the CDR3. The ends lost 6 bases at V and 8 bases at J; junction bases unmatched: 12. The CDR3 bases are TGCGCCAGCAGTGGTAGCGGGAGGGCCATGGGCGATGAGCAGTTCTTC. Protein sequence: CASSGSGRAMGDEQFF.

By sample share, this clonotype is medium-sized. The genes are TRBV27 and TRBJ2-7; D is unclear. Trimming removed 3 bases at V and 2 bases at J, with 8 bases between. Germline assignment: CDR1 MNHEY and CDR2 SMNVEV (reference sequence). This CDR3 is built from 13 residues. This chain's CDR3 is CASSLSFPYEQYF. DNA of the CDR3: TGTGCCAGCAGTTTGAGTTTCCCCTACGAGCAGTACTTC.

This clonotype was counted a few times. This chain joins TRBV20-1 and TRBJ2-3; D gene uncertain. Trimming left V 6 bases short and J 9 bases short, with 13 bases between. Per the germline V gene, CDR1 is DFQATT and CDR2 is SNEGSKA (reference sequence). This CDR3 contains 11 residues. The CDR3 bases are TGCAGTGCCCTTTACCGCGACACGCAGTATTTT. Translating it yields CSALYRDTQYF.

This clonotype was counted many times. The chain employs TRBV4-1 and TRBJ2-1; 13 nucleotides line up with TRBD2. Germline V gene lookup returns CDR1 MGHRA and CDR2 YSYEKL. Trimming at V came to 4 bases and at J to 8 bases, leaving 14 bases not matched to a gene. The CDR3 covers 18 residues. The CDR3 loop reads CASSPNPTGLAGADEQFF. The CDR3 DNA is TGCGCCAGCAGCCCTAACCCCACCGGACTAGCGGGAGCAGATGAGCAGTTCTTC.

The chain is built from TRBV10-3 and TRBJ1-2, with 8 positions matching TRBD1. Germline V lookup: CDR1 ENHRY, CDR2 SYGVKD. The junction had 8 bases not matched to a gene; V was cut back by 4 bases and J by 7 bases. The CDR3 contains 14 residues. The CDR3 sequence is CAISVVTGDSGYTF. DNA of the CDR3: TGTGCCATCAGTGTCGTGACAGGGGACAGTGGCTACACCTTC.

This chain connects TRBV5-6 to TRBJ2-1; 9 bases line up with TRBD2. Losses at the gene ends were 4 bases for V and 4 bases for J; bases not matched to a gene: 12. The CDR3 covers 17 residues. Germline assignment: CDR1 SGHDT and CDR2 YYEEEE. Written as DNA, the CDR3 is TGTGCCAGCAGCATTACAGCGGGAGGCTCCTTTTACAATGAGCAGTTCTTC. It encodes CASSITAGGSFYNEQFF.

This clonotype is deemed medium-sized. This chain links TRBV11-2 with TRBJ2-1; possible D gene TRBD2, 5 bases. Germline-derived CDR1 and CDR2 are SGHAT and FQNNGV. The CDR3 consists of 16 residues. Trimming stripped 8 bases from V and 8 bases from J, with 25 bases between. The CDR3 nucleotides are TGTGCCAGCCACTTAGGGAGCTTGTTAGATTCGGATGAGCAGTTCTTC. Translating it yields CASHLGSLLDSDEQFF.

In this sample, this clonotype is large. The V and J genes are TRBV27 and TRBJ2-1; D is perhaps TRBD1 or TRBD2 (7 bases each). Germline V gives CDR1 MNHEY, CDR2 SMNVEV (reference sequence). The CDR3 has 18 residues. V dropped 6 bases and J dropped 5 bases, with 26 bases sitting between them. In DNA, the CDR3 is TGTGCCAGCAGAGTACAGGGGAGGGTCCAGGGCCAGAACAATGAGCAGTTCTTC. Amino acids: CASRVQGRVQGQNNEQFF.